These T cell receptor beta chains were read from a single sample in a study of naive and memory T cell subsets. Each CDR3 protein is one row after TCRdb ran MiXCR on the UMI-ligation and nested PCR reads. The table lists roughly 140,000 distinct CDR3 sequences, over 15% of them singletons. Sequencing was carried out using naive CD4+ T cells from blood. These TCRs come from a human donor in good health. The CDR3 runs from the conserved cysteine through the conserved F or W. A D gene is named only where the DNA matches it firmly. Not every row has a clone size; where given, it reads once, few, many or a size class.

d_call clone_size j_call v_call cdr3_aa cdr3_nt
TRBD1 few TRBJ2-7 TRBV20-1 CSAISTGTAGYEQYF TGCAGTGCCATCTCAACCGGGACAGCTGGCTACGAGCAGTACTTC
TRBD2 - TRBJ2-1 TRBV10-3 CAITQGLAGNNEQFF TGTGCCATCACTCAAGGACTAGCGGGAAACAATGAGCAGTTCTTC
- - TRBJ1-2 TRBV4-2 CASSQEIWGGGYTF TGTGCCAGCAGCCAAGAAATTTGGGGCGGAGGCTACACCTTC
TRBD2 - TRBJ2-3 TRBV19 CASSIDGRRTDTQYF TGTGCCAGTAGTATAGACGGGAGGCGCACAGATACGCAGTATTTT
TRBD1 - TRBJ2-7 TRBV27 CASSSDRGHEQYF TGTGCCAGCAGTTCCGACAGGGGTCACGAGCAGTACTTC
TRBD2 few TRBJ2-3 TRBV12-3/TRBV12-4 CASSFGSGRWTDTQYF TGTGCCAGCAGTTTTGGGAGCGGGAGGTGGACAGATACGCAGTATTTT
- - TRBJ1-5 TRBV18 CASSPSGDSNQPQHF TGTGCCAGCTCACCGTCAGGGGATTCCAATCAGCCCCAGCATTTT
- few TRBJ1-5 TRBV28 CATTNSNQPQHF TGTGCCACTACGAATAGCAATCAGCCCCAGCATTTT
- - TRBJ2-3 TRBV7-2 CASSSRDVERRDTQYF TGTGCCAGCAGCAGCCGGGACGTCGAAAGGAGAGATACGCAGTATTTT
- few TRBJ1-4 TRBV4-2 CASSPRQATNEKLFF TGTGCCAGCAGCCCTCGACAGGCAACTAATGAAAAACTGTTTTTT
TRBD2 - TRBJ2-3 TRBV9 CASSVAGASGIPDTQYF TGTGCCAGCAGCGTAGCTGGAGCTAGCGGGATCCCAGATACGCAGTATTTT
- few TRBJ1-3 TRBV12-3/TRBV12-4 CASETYSGNTIYF TGTGCCAGCGAGACCTACTCTGGAAACACCATATATTTT
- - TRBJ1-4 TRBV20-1 CSAPRFGDSNEKLFF TGCAGTGCTCCCCGTTTCGGGGACTCCAATGAAAAACTGTTTTTT
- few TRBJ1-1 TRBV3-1 CASSRWDTPNTEAFF TGTGCCAGCAGCCGTTGGGATACACCGAACACTGAAGCTTTCTTT
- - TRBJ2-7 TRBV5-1 CASSARQRANYEQYF TGCGCCAGCAGCGCGCGCCAGCGGGCCAACTACGAGCAGTACTTC
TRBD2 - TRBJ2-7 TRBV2 CASSWFTSGSAYEQYF TGTGCCAGCAGTTGGTTCACTAGCGGGAGTGCCTACGAGCAGTACTTC
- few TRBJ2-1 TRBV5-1 CASSLVGGDEQFF TGCGCCAGCAGCTTGGTGGGGGGCGATGAGCAGTTCTTC
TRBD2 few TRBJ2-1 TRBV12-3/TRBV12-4 CASSFSSGRFYNEQFF TGTGCCAGCAGTTTCAGTAGCGGGAGGTTTTACAATGAGCAGTTCTTC
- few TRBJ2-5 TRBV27 CASSGVRGRGQETQYF TGTGCCAGCAGCGGCGTTCGGGGGAGAGGTCAAGAGACCCAGTACTTC
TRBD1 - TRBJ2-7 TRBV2 CASRVRPGTGSYEQYF TGTGCCAGCAGGGTCCGCCCCGGGACAGGGTCCTACGAGCAGTACTTC
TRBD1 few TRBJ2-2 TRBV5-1 CASSYGTGLDTGELFF TGCGCCAGCAGCTACGGGACAGGGCTGGATACCGGGGAGCTGTTTTTT
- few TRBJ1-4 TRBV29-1 CSGRAGSEKLFF TGCAGCGGCCGGGCGGGAAGTGAAAAACTGTTTTTT
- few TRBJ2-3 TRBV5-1 CASSLNGGQITDTQYF TGCGCCAGCAGCTTGAACGGGGGGCAGATCACAGATACGCAGTATTTT
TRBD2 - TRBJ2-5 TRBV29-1 CSVLTSGTKETQYF TGCAGCGTCCTGACTAGCGGGACAAAGGAGACCCAGTACTTC
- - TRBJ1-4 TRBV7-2 CASSLRGTTNEKLFF TGTGCCAGCAGCTTACGCGGGACGACTAATGAAAAACTGTTTTTT
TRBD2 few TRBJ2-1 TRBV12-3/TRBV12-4 CASSLWLAGNNEQFF TGTGCCAGCAGTTTATGGCTAGCGGGGAACAATGAGCAGTTCTTC
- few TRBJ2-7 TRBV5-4 CASSLVGVGFYEQYF TGTGCCAGCAGCTTGGTTGGTGTCGGATTCTACGAGCAGTACTTC
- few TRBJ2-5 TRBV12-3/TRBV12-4 CASSFHGMYQETQYF TGTGCCAGCAGTTTCCACGGGATGTACCAAGAGACCCAGTACTTC
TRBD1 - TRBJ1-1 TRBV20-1 CSARVRGTATLEAFF TGCAGTGCTAGAGTACGGGGGACAGCTACTCTTGAAGCTTTCTTT
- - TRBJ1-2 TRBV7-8 CASSLAADIFPGYTF TGTGCCAGCAGCTTAGCGGCTGACATTTTCCCGGGCTACACCTTC
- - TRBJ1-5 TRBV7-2 CASSLLGVQNNQPQHF TGTGCCAGCAGCTTATTAGGGGTTCAAAACAATCAGCCCCAGCATTTT
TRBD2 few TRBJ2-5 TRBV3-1 CASSRFTGRGVAGEETQYF TGTGCCAGCAGCCGATTTACCGGACGCGGCGTAGCGGGAGAAGAGACCCAGTACTTC
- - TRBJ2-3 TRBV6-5 CASSYSGVLTDTQYF TGTGCCAGCAGTTACTCCGGAGTACTCACAGATACGCAGTATTTT
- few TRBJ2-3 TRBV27 CASTRGGPADTQYF TGTGCCAGCACCCGAGGAGGGCCTGCAGATACGCAGTATTTT
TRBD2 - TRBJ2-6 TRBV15 CATSNGGSGANVLTF TGTGCCACCAGCAACGGGGGGTCTGGGGCCAACGTCCTGACTTTC
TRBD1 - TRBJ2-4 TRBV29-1 CSVVTGDLAKNIQYF TGCAGCGTTGTTACAGGGGACCTAGCCAAAAACATTCAGTACTTC
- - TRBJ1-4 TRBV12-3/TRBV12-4 CASSPGPVLWKLFF TGTGCCAGCAGTCCGGGGCCAGTTCTTTGGAAACTGTTTTTT
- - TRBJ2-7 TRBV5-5 CASSKRTTVSYEQYF TGTGCCAGCAGCAAGAGAACGACAGTCTCCTACGAGCAGTACTTC
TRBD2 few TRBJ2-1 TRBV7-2 CASSLSGGTYNEQFF TGTGCCAGCAGCCTTAGCGGGGGAACCTACAATGAGCAGTTCTTC
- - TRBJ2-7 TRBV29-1 CSVGRGGVDEQYF TGCAGCGTTGGGAGGGGGGGGGTAGACGAGCAGTACTTC
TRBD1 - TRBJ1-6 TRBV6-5 CASTRGQGNSPLHF TGTGCCAGCACCAGGGGACAGGGGAATTCACCCCTCCACTTT
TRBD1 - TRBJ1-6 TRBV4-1 CASSQHRDRGLSPLHF TGCGCCAGCAGCCAGCACCGGGACAGGGGGCTATCACCCCTCCACTTT
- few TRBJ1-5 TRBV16 CASSRPSGESNQPQHF TGTGCCAGCAGCCGCCCCAGTGGGGAATCCAATCAGCCCCAGCATTTT
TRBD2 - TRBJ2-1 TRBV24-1 CATRASGGPFNEQFF TGTGCCACCAGGGCGTCGGGAGGGCCGTTCAATGAGCAGTTCTTC
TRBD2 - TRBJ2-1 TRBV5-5 CASSPGLAGVYNEQFF TGTGCCAGCAGCCCTGGACTAGCGGGAGTCTACAATGAGCAGTTCTTC
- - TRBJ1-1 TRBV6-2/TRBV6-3 CASSHGWGGMNTEAFF TGTGCCAGCAGCCACGGCTGGGGCGGAATGAACACTGAAGCTTTCTTT
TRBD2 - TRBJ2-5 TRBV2 CASSEILADQETQYF TGTGCCAGCAGTGAGATACTAGCGGATCAAGAGACCCAGTACTTC
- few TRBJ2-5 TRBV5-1 CASAWSGETQYF TGCGCCAGCGCGTGGAGCGGGGAGACCCAGTACTTC
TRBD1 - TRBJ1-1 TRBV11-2 CASSWNRGRGGTEAFF TGTGCCAGCAGCTGGAACAGGGGGCGGGGGGGCACTGAAGCTTTCTTT
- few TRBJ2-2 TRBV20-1 CSATQAYAGELFF TGCAGTGCTACGCAGGCGTACGCCGGGGAGCTGTTTTTT
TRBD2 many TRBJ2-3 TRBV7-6 CASSPAGGGTDTQYF TGTGCCAGCAGCCCGGCGGGAGGAGGCACAGATACGCAGTATTTT
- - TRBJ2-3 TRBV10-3 CAISGPGRDTQYF TGTGCCATCAGTGGGCCAGGTCGAGATACGCAGTATTTT
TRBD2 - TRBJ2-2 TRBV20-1 CSARVGTSFNTGELFF TGCAGTGCTAGAGTAGGGACTAGCTTCAACACCGGGGAGCTGTTTTTT
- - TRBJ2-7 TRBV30 CACLLGPTFSQYF TGTGCCTGCCTCCTCGGACCTACTTTCTCACAGTACTTC
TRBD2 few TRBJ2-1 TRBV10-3 CAIRTTSGSGSEQFF TGTGCCATCAGGACCACTAGCGGGAGCGGTAGTGAGCAGTTCTTC